Here is one TCR beta chain with its context. The antigen is unknown. Deletions cut 1 base from V and 4 bases from J, with 7 bases between. CDR3 length equals 13 residues. Germline assignment: CDR1 SGHNT and CDR2 YYREEE (reference sequence). This sample is part of a study of T cell clones after liver transplantation. General study results and limits: Compared with third party-reactive sequences, donor-reactive ones declined more, independent of withdrawal success. A significant post-transplant drop in circulating graft-donor-reactive CD4 TCRbeta sequences occurred in most of the 8 subjects.

Produced via immunoSEQ multiplex PCR; TCRdb's table is partial and in-frame only. The table records 20,000 to 30,000 clones, roughly 69% of them present only once. The sequenced sample was CD4+ T cells from blood, obtained before liver transplant. This chain joins TRBV5-4 and TRBJ2-3; D gene unclear. The source of this sequence is a human donor who received a liver transplant. The CDR3 region is CASSLPVSDTQYF. CDR3 coding DNA: TGTGCCAGCAGCTTGCCCGTCTCAGATACGCAGTATTTT.